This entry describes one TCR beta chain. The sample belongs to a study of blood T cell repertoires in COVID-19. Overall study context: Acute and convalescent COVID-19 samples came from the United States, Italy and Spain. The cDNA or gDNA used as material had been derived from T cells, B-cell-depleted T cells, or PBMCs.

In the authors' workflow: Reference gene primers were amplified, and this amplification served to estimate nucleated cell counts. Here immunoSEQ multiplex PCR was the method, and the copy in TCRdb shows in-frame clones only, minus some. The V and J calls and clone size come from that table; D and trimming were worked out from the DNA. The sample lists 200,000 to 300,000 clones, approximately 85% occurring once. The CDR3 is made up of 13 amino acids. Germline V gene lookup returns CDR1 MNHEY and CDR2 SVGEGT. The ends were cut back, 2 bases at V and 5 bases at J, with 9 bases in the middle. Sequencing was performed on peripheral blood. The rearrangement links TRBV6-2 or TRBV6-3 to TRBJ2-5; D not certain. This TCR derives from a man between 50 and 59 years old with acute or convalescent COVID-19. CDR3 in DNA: TGTGCCAGCAGTTACCCCCCGAGGGAGACCCAGTACTTC. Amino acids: CASSYPPRETQYF.